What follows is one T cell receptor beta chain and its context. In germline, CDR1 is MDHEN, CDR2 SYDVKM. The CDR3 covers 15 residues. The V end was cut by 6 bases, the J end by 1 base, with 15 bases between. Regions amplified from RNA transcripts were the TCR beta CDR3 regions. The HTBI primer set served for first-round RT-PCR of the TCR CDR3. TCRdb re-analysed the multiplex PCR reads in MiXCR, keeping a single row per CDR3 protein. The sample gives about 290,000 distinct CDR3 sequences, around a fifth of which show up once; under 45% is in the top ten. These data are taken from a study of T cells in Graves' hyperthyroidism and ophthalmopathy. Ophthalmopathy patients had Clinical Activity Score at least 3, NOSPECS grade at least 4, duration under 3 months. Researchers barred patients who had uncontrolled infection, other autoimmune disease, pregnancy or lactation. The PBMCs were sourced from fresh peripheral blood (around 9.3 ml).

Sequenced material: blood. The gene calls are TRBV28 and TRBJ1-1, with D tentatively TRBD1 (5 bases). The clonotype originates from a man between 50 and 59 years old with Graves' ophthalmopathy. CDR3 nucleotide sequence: TGTGCCAGCAGCCGCTTAGGGGCGACGAACACTGAAGCTTTCTTT. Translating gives CASSRLGATNTEAFF. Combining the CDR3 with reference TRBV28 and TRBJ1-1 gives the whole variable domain DVKVTQSSRYLVKRTGEKVFLECVQDMDHENMFWYRQDPGLGLRLIYFSYDVKMKEKGDIPEGYSVSREKKERFSLILESASTNQTSMYLCASSRLGATNTEAFFGQGTRLTVV.